The next 3 T cell receptor beta chains were all read from a single sample in a study of neurological immune-mediated disorders. TCRdb processed the 5' RACE reads anew with MiXCR; each CDR3 protein has one entry. The top ten clones hold around 6% of a sample with roughly 100,000 distinct CDR3 sequences, roughly 4% of them seen once. The source material was PBMCs. The receptors shown here come from a woman under 30 with multiple sclerosis.

This clonotype was observed many times. The chain carries TRBV12-3 or TRBV12-4 and TRBJ2-7; perhaps D is TRBD1 or TRBD2 (5 bases each). The V and J ends lost 0 bases and 5 bases respectively, with 14 bases between them. This CDR3 spans 15 amino acids. CDR3 DNA sequence: TGTGCCAGCAGTTTAGCGCGGAACAGGAGGAACGAGCAGTACTTC. This gives the protein CASSLARNRRNEQYF.

This clonotype was seen many times. This chain uses TRBV10-3 with TRBJ2-1; maybe TRBD2 (6 bases). CDR3 length equals 14 residues. CDR1 and CDR2 (germline): ENHRY, SYGVKD. Trimming stripped 4 bases from V and 7 bases from J, with 14 bases between. Here the CDR3 DNA reads TGTGCCATCAGTGTCTCCGCGGAGGGGAATGAGCAGTTCTTC. Protein sequence: CAISVSAEGNEQFF.

In its sample, this clonotype was seen many times. V usage is TRBV12-3 or TRBV12-4 and J usage is TRBJ2-1, with 11 bases matching TRBD2. The ends lost 2 bases at V and 6 bases at J; junction bases unmatched: 12. There are 18 residues in the CDR3. This chain's CDR3 is CASSLLAGGFTPANEQFF. The CDR3 DNA reads as TGTGCCAGCAGTTTACTAGCGGGGGGCTTTACCCCAGCCAATGAGCAGTTCTTC.